This entry lists 21 T cell receptor beta chains sequenced from one sample in a study of a mutant IDH1 vaccine in newly diagnosed glioma. As to time point: week 47, end of study. With topical imiquimod, each dose of the vaccine consisted of 300 ug of mutant IDH1 20-mer peptide. Antigen specificity for these receptors is unknown. The table came from immunoSEQ multiplex PCR; TCRdb's copy has only in-frame clones and leaves some out. The repertoire holds 50,000 to 65,000 clones, roughly four fifths seen once, with more than 3% in the top ten. The sequencing here drew on PBMCs, taken from a glioma patient whose treatment included an IDH1 peptide vaccine. The source of these receptors is a woman aged 45-65 years with glioma.

The J gene is TRBJ2-1, the V gene TRBV11-3; 7 bases map to TRBD2. Germline-derived CDR1 and CDR2 are SGHNT and YENEEA. J gave up 10 bases and V 3 bases, and 3 bases lay outside the gene matches. There are 12 residues in the CDR3. The CDR3 sequence: CASSLGLREQFF. In DNA, the CDR3 is TGTGCCAGCAGCTTGGGACTACGAGAGCAGTTCTTC.

The rearrangement uses TRBV10-3 and TRBJ2-7; 8 bases are shared with TRBD1. J gave up 4 bases and V 6 bases, and 14 bases lay outside the gene matches. From germline, CDR1 is ENHRY and CDR2 SYGVKD. This CDR3 is built from 16 residues. This CDR3 reads CAISRLRTDREYEQYF. The CDR3 DNA reads TGTGCCATCAGCCGACTTCGGACGGACAGGGAGTACGAGCAGTACTTC.

This clone has just one count. V and J are TRBV27 and TRBJ1-2, with D possibly TRBD1 on 6 matching bases. Germline-derived CDR1 and CDR2 are MNHEY and SMNVEV (reference sequence). Trimming removed 6 bases at V and 3 bases at J, with 11 bases between. This CDR3 contains 13 residues. The CDR3 reads CASSWGQDYGYTF. In DNA form, the CDR3 reads TGTGCCAGCAGCTGGGGGCAGGACTATGGCTACACCTTC.

This chain connects TRBV5-1 to TRBJ2-6; D is possibly TRBD1 (6 bases). The V end was cut by 0 bases, the J end by 2 bases, with 6 bases between. Germline V gives CDR1 SGHRS, CDR2 YFSETQ. The CDR3 totals 15 residues. Here the CDR3 reads CASSLDRAGANVLTF. CDR3 DNA sequence: TGCGCCAGCAGCTTGGACAGGGCTGGGGCCAACGTCCTGACTTTC.

CDR3 loop: CAISESQGVVYGYTF. In DNA form, the CDR3 reads TGTGCCATCAGTGAGTCGCAAGGAGTCGTCTATGGCTACACCTTC. The rearrangement links TRBV10-3 to TRBJ1-2; no reliable D call. The CDR3 consists of 15 residues. With 0 bases removed from V and 4 bases from J, the gap between germline ends came to 12 bases. In germline, CDR1 is ENHRY, CDR2 SYGVKD.

J is TRBJ2-3 and V is TRBV6-4, with 9 positions matching TRBD1. J gave up 3 bases and V 3 bases, and 4 bases lay outside the gene matches. The CDR3 extends over 15 amino acids. CDR1 is MRHNA, CDR2 SNTAGT, per germline. CDR3 protein: CASSEGTGQTDTQYF. The CDR3 DNA follows: TGTGCCAGCAGTGAGGGGACAGGGCAGACAGATACGCAGTATTTT.

V is TRBV4-1 and J is TRBJ1-5; 7 nucleotides line up with TRBD1. Germline-derived CDR1 and CDR2 are MGHRA and YSYEKL. The trim removed 3 bases at V and 0 bases at J, leaving 8 bases unmatched. There are 17 residues in the CDR3. The CDR3 DNA sequence: TGCGCCAGCAGCCAGATGCACAGGGGACATAGCAATCAGCCCCAGCATTTT. Its translation: CASSQMHRGHSNQPQHF.

This chain joins TRBV29-1 and TRBJ1-1; a possible D gene is TRBD1 (6 bases). The CDR3 contains 13 residues. V lost 3 bases, J lost 7 bases, and 15 bases lay in between. Germline lookup yields CDR1 SQVTM and CDR2 ANQGSEA. The chain's CDR3 is CSVERDTKFEAFF. CDR3 sequence (DNA): TGCAGCGTTGAGAGGGACACCAAATTTGAAGCTTTCTTT.

The V and J genes are TRBV5-1 and TRBJ2-1; TRBD1 aligns across 9 bases. CDR3 length: 17 residues. The trim removed 4 bases at V and 4 bases at J, leaving 12 bases unmatched. Germline assignment: CDR1 SGHRS and CDR2 YFSETQ. The DNA for the CDR3 is TGCGCCAGCAGCCCCCGGACAGGGGTCGAGGTTTACAATGAGCAGTTCTTC. This codes for CASSPRTGVEVYNEQFF.

CDR3 coding DNA: TGTGCCACCTTAGATCGGGACAGGGTTGGAAACACCATATATTTT. As protein: CATLDRDRVGNTIYF. The gene calls are TRBV19 and TRBJ1-3, with 9 bases fitting TRBD1. In germline, CDR1 is LNHDA, CDR2 SQIVND (reference sequence). The CDR3 is 15 amino acids. V shed 10 bases, J shed 3 bases, and the junction held 10 bases outside the gene matches.

This chain uses TRBV5-1 with TRBJ1-6, with unresolved D. With 0 bases removed from V and 7 bases from J, the gap between germline ends came to 8 bases. This CDR3 has 14 residues. CDR1 is SGHRS and CDR2 is YFSETQ in the germline V gene. CDR3 DNA: TGCGCCAGCAGCTTGGCGGTGGGGAATTCACCCCTCCACTTT. Translated: CASSLAVGNSPLHF.

This clone was recorded a few times. The chain uses TRBV4-1 and TRBJ1-2; D possibly corresponds to TRBD1 (5 bases). The ends were cut back, 4 bases at V and 8 bases at J, with 14 bases in the middle. The CDR3 runs to 13 residues. In germline, CDR1 is MGHRA, CDR2 YSYEKL. The CDR3, as DNA: TGCGCCAGCAGCCGAAACGGGGGTATAGGCTACACCTTC. Translation: CASSRNGGIGYTF.

The CDR3 DNA reads TGTGCCAGTAGTATGGGCTTGACAGGAGTCTACGAGCAGTACTTC. Encoded protein: CASSMGLTGVYEQYF. This chain joins TRBV19 and TRBJ2-7; D is perhaps TRBD1 (6 bases). Germline V gene lookup returns CDR1 LNHDA and CDR2 SQIVND (reference sequence). This CDR3 contains 15 residues. The V and J ends lost 3 bases and 3 bases respectively, with 15 bases between them.

In its sample, this clone was seen once. The V call is TRBV1, the J call TRBJ1-6. TRBV1 is recorded as a pseudogene. This CDR3 contains 14 residues. For the CDR3, the DNA is TGCACCAGCAGAGGAGGTCCATATAATTCACCCCTCCACTTT. This sequence encodes CTSRGGPYNSPLHF.

The gene calls are TRBV7-2 and TRBJ2-5; 8 bases fit TRBD2. J lost 1 base, V lost 5 bases, and 9 bases had no gene match. CDR1 is SGHTA, CDR2 FQGNSA, per germline. The CDR3 covers 16 residues. The CDR3 region has the DNA TGTGCCAGCAGCGTACATGGCGCGGGGGGCCAAGAGACCCAGTACTTC. Encoded protein: CASSVHGAGGQETQYF.

The chain carries TRBV6-1 and TRBJ1-2, with no clear D. Per the germline V gene, CDR1 is MNHNS and CDR2 is SASEGT. The CDR3 totals 12 residues. V lost 11 bases and J 5 bases, leaving 15 bases between the germline ends. The CDR3 loop is CAGGGREYGYTF. The CDR3, as DNA: TGTGCCGGCGGAGGGAGGGAGTATGGCTACACCTTC.

This clone was observed a single time. V is TRBV6-1 and J is TRBJ2-7; 10 bases fit TRBD1. This CDR3 region has 15 residues. V was clipped by 8 bases and J by 3 bases; unmatched bases: 10. Per germline, CDR1 MNHNS and CDR2 SASEGT. CDR3 loop: CASRMTRTGGYEQYF. The CDR3 DNA is TGTGCCAGCCGTATGACGAGGACAGGGGGCTACGAGCAGTACTTC.

V and J are TRBV18 and TRBJ2-2; D gene unclear. Trimming took 2 bases from V and 2 from J, leaving 9 bases between them. Germline CDR1 is KGHSH and CDR2 is LQKENI. There are 15 residues in the CDR3. Here the CDR3 reads CASSPTPENTGELFF. CDR3 bases: TGTGCCAGCTCACCAACCCCCGAAAACACCGGGGAGCTGTTTTTT.

The V gene is TRBV5-6, the J gene TRBJ1-1, with D uncertain. Looked up from germline, CDR1 is SGHDT and CDR2 is YYEEEE. The CDR3 covers 13 residues. Trimming took 2 bases from V and 5 from J, leaving 10 bases between them. The CDR3 DNA reads TGTGCCAGCAGCTTTCTTTCCAGGACTGAAGCTTTCTTT. Protein product: CASSFLSRTEAFF.

This chain joins TRBV6-5 and TRBJ1-2; tentatively, D is TRBD1 (6 bases). This CDR3 comprises 14 residues. The V end was cut by 2 bases, the J end by 2 bases, with 9 bases between. Looked up from germline, CDR1 is MNHEY and CDR2 is SVGAGI. The CDR3 region is CASSYQGTNYGYTF. The CDR3 DNA sequence: TGTGCCAGCAGTTACCAGGGGACAAACTATGGCTACACCTTC.

This clone was detected once. The chain carries TRBV2 and TRBJ2-1; possibly TRBD1 or TRBD2 for D (5 bases each). The CDR3 contains 14 residues. The V end was cut by 8 bases, the J end by 0 bases, with 11 bases between. The germline CDR1 and CDR2 sequences are SNHLY and FYNNEI. CDR3 loop: CASGTASSYNEQFF. The CDR3 DNA is TGTGCCAGCGGGACCGCGAGCTCCTACAATGAGCAGTTCTTC. Drawing the rest from reference TRBV2 and TRBJ2-1, the complete variable domain is EPEVTQTPSHQVTQMGQEVILRCVPISNHLYFYWYRQILGQKVEFLVSFYNNEISEKSEIFDDQFSVERPDGSNFTLKIRSTKLEDSAMYFCASGTASSYNEQFFGPGTRLTVL.